This T cell receptor beta chain was obtained from a study of T cell responses to AZD1222 COVID-19 vaccine (dated by TCRdb to the early 2020s). The study in broad terms: A total of just over 230 trial participants underwent TCR sequencing, of whom nearly 210 had received two doses of AZD1222 and 26 had received two doses of the MenACWY control vaccine. Trial participants were enrolled by age into 18-55, 56-69 and 70-plus year subgroups, with about 150, 27 and 61 TCR-sequenced participants respectively.

Interpreted using the paper, the time point label stands for: about 28 days (+/-7) after the second vaccine dose. AZD1222 recipients whose second dose came at about 4 weeks and those whose second dose came at about 12 weeks were combined into one group, since spike-specific TCR depth and breadth did not differ between the two schedules. Samples from vaccinated people were obtained from the UK trials COV001 and COV002, which included a single-blind randomized controlled phase 2/3 trial of AZD1222 (ChAdOx1 nCoV-19) in healthy adults. For TCRbeta chain sequencing, PBMC samples were collected from trial participants at day 0 and at day 28 after the second dose. The CDR3 regions of human TCRbeta chains were subjected to immunosequencing. As for the original processing: Repertoire TCRs were checked for matches against a reference library of SARS-CoV-2-specific TCRs that had been generated using the MIRA antigen-specificity platform. Breadth was defined as the fraction of unique TCRs that were SARS-CoV-2-associated. Depth was defined as the fraction of total T cells that were SARS-CoV-2-associated. Using the MIRA data, each spike-specific TCR was mapped to the spike region that the TCR reacts to and placed in a CD4 or CD8 class. Log10-transformed breadth and depth values were compared by one-way ANOVA with Sidak's multiple comparisons tests. TCRdb's version of the immuneACCESS table is confined to in-frame rearrangements and falls short of the full clone set. An unresolved V gene accounts for under half of the shortfall where checked; the remainder is of unknown origin. Clonal size and the V and J genes are those of that table, whereas D and trimming came from the DNA. The sample includes tens of thousands of clones, with just over 90% observed a single time. The ten top clones hold about 3.1% of the sample.

For CDR1 and CDR2, the germline V gene (reference sequence) lists SEHNR and FQNEAQ. The CDR3 goes from the cysteine to the phenylalanine over 14 residues. The kept DNA is CDR3 alone, 42 bases in frame from the first base. V loses 5 bases at its end and J loses 5 bases; junction bases beyond the gene matches: 5. The investigation overall reported the following: Spike-specific TCR breadth and depth rose significantly after two AZD1222 doses compared with day 0 and with MenACWY recipients. Participants were mostly white British and included more females than males, and it was suggested by the authors that clonal diversity may have been underestimated. Because no samples from the day 14 peak response were available, repertoires could be characterized only after the peak T cell response. Conclusions about previously exposed vaccinees are limited because only a handful of AZD1222 recipients were SARS-CoV-2 seropositive at baseline. The 56-69-year group was small, and its depth increase did not reach significance, likely because of low power. Vaccine-associated CD4 TCRs spanned the whole spike protein, with dominant responses in regions 160-218 and 743-854. Reportedly, close to half of the unique spike-specific TCRs recognized epitopes lying outside the regions that are mutated in the B.1.351 and B.1.1.7 variants.

Of note for this clone: What antigen it recognizes has not been identified. No base quality information exists; no much larger clone differs at one position.

The chain joins TRBV7-9 to TRBJ1-4; 7 middle bases align to TRBD1. This clonotype was sampled from an adult who received the AZD1222 COVID-19 vaccine. The input for sequencing was peripheral blood, taken 28 days after the second AZD1222 dose. The nucleotides are TGTGCCAGCAGCCCCGGGACAGAGAATGAAAAACTGTTTTTT. Its protein product is CASSPGTENEKLFF.